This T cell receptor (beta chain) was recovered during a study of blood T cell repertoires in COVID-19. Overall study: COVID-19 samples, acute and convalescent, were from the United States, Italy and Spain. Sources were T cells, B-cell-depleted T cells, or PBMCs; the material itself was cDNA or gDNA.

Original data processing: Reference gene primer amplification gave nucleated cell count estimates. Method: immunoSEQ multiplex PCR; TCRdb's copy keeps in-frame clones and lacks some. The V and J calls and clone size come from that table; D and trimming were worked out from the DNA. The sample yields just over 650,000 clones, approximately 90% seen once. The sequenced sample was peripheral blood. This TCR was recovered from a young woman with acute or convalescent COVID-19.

The CDR3 nucleotides read TGTGCCAGCAGCTTACACAGGGGGAGCCCTGAAGCTTTCTTT. Translating gives CASSLHRGSPEAFF. The chain recombines TRBV5-8 with TRBJ1-1; TRBD1 matches at 8 bases. Germline trimming cut 2 bases from V and 6 bases from J; bases unmatched to any gene: 6. The CDR3 loop spans 14 amino acids. Germline V gives CDR1 SGHTS, CDR2 YDEGEE.